These 6 T cell receptor beta chains were sequenced from one sample in a study of shared clonotypes between healthy human individuals. Assay used: immunoSEQ multiplex PCR; TCRdb lists only in-frame clones, some missing. The table includes some 500,000 clones, 95% to 96% detected once. Sequencing was performed on naive CD4+ T cells sorted from blood. Subset described: CD45RA+ positively selected. These receptors originate from a young woman in good health.

This clone was detected once. The V call is TRBV2, the J call TRBJ2-7; D remains unclear. Germline V gene sequence: CDR1 SNHLY, CDR2 FYNNEI. The CDR3 runs to 11 residues. The V end was cut by 4 bases, the J end by 11 bases, with 12 bases between. The CDR3 nucleotides are TGTGCCAGCAGTGCCGTTCGAGTGGAGTACTTC. It codes for CASSAVRVEYF.

The chain carries TRBV7-9 and TRBJ1-1; 7 nucleotides match TRBD1. This CDR3 has 14 amino acids. Germline V gene data show CDR1 as SEHNR and CDR2 as FQNEAQ (reference sequence). The J segment lost 1 base and the V segment lost 4 bases, leaving 3 bases of the junction unmatched. The DNA of the CDR3 is TGTGCCAGCAGCTCGGGACAGACGAACACTGAAGCTTTCTTT. Protein product: CASSSGQTNTEAFF.

The rearrangement joins TRBV6-5 to TRBJ2-7, with 10 positions matching TRBD1. Germline V gives CDR1 MNHEY, CDR2 SVGAGI. With 7 bases clipped from V and 4 bases from J, the junction kept 7 bases outside the gene matches. The CDR3 sequence is 14 residues long. CDR3 amino acids: CASKVDRGSYEQYF. CDR3 nucleotide sequence: TGTGCCAGCAAGGTGGACAGGGGGTCTTACGAGCAGTACTTC.

The genes are TRBV25-1 and TRBJ2-2; D is unclear. This CDR3 has 16 residues. CDR1 and CDR2 from the germline V gene are MGHDK and SYGVNS. The V end was cut by 3 bases, the J end by 0 bases, with 11 bases between. The chain's CDR3 is CASSEGRQSNTGELFF. CDR3 DNA: TGTGCCAGCAGTGAGGGCAGACAATCGAACACCGGGGAGCTGTTTTTT.

This chain joins TRBV28 and TRBJ2-3, with TRBD1 matching over 7 bases. The junction had 4 bases not matched to a gene; V was cut back by 6 bases and J by 4 bases. This CDR3 has 13 amino acids. CDR1 MDHEN and CDR2 SYDVKM come from the germline V gene. This chain's CDR3 is CASSGTVPDTQYF. The CDR3 DNA reads as TGTGCCAGCAGCGGGACAGTACCAGATACGCAGTATTTT.

The chain links TRBV28 to TRBJ1-1; D is unclear. The CDR3 contains 12 residues. Per germline, CDR1 MDHEN and CDR2 SYDVKM. V was clipped by 4 bases and J by 5 bases, with 8 bases between them. CDR3 bases: TGTGCCAGCAGTTCGCACCTGACTGAAGCTTTCTTT. This encodes CASSSHLTEAFF. Complete variable domain (other parts from reference TRBV28 and TRBJ1-1): DVKVTQSSRYLVKRTGEKVFLECVQDMDHENMFWYRQDPGLGLRLIYFSYDVKMKEKGDIPEGYSVSREKKERFSLILESASTNQTSMYLCASSSHLTEAFFGQGTRLTVV.